The sequence of this T cell receptor beta chain was determined in a study of T cells after yellow fever vaccination. The CDR3 is 16 residues long. Germline CDR1 is PRHDT and CDR2 is FYEKMQ (reference sequence). V was trimmed by 3 bases and J by 2 bases, leaving 14 bases between them. Study outcomes and limitations: The booster response re-showed most primary clones: approximately 95% CD4, around 85% CD8. Highly abundant clonotypes carried over from the bulk population could end up in FACS-sorted repertoires as contaminants. Only a minor proportion of clonotypes was detected across both CD4 and CD8 compartments.

Remarks on this clonotype: Its antigen remains unknown.

Template switching with 5'RACE generated the TCR cDNA and added a universal primer site and UMIs. TCRdb used MiXCR to reprocess the 5' RACE reads, holding one entry per CDR3 protein. The table records about 68,000 distinct CDR3 sequences, just over 6.5% of them present only once. The TCR sequence derives from a man younger than 35 who received the YFV17D yellow fever vaccine. This material consisted of CD8+ T cells sorted from PBMCs, taken about 49 days after the first yellow fever vaccination. V is TRBV13 and J is TRBJ2-4; D might be TRBD2 (6 bases). The CDR3 is CASSFTVAGSKNIQYF. CDR3 sequence (DNA): TGTGCCAGCAGCTTTACCGTCGCGGGATCCAAAAACATTCAGTACTTC.